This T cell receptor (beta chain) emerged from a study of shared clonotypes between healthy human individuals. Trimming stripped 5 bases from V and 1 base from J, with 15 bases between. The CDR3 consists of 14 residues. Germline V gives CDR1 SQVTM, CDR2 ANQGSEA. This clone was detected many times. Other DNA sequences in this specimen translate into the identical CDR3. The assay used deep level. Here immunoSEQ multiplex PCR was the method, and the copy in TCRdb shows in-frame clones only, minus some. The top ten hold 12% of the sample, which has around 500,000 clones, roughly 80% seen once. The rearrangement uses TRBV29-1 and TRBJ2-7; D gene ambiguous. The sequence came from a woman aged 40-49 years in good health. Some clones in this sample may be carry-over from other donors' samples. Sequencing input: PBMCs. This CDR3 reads CSVRSVQKSYEQYF. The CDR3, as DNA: TGCAGCGTTCGATCGGTTCAGAAATCCTACGAGCAGTACTTC.